This T cell receptor beta chain was retrieved from a study of identical twins. A single record per CDR3 protein comes from TCRdb applying MiXCR to the 5' RACE reads. The repertoire consists of 500,000 to 650,000 distinct CDR3 sequences, with approximately 20% occurring once and the leading ten covering approximately 0.52%. The donor group consisted entirely of healthy Caucasians. V was clipped by 5 bases and J by 5 bases; unmatched bases: 4. The CDR3 sequence is 15 residues long. Germline-derived CDR1 and CDR2 are WNHNN and SYGVQD (reference sequence). Overall study findings and caveats: While abundant cord blood beta clonotypes carried fewer insertions, memory repertoires showed no such pattern. Cross-sectional statistics, not tracking of the same donors, supported the conclusions.

About this clonotype itself: Its antigen is undetermined.

These same records also appear under a second study, on yellow fever vaccine responses in identical twins.

J is TRBJ2-3 and V is TRBV10-1; 13 positions agree with TRBD2. Sequencing was performed on CD4+ T cells sorted from blood. The receptor was isolated from a woman between 18 and 29 years old in good health. The CDR3 reads CASSPRTSGRDTQYF. In nucleotides, the CDR3 is TGCGCCAGCAGTCCCAGGACTAGCGGGAGAGATACGCAGTATTTT.